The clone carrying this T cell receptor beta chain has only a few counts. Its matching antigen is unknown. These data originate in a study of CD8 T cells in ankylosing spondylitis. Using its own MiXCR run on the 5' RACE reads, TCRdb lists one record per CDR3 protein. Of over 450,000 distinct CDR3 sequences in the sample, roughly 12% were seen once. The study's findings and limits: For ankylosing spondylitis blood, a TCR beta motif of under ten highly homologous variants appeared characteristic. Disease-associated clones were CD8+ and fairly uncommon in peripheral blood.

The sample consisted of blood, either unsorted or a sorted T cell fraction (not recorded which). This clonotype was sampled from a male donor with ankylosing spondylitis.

In DNA form, the CDR3 reads TGTGCCAGCAGCCAAGAAACCGGCGGGGTGTATGTAGAAAAACTGTTTTTT. Translation: CASSQETGGVYVEKLFF. The chain recombines TRBV3-1 with TRBJ1-4; D is unclear. The CDR3 extends over 17 amino acids. CDR1 is LGHDT and CDR2 is YNNKEL in the germline V gene (reference sequence). Deletions cut 0 bases from V and 8 bases from J, with 19 bases between.